The 8 T cell receptor beta chains given below trace back to one sample, sequenced in a study of Graves' ophthalmopathy and Graves' hyperthyroidism. The sequenced template was RNA, covering the TCR beta CDR3 region. Following a first-round RT-PCR that used HTBI primers, a second-round multiplex PCR was carried out. One entry per CDR3 protein, called by TCRdb with MiXCR from the multiplex PCR reads. The data hold around 43,000 distinct CDR3 sequences, with roughly half observed a single time. The sequencing input was peripheral blood. These receptors were obtained from an adult man with Graves' ophthalmopathy.

The sample holds many counts of this clonotype. The chain links TRBV11-2 to TRBJ2-5; TRBD1 or TRBD2 may be the D gene (7 bases each). Germline-derived CDR1 and CDR2 are SGHAT and FQNNGV. V dropped 5 bases and J dropped 2 bases, with 12 bases sitting between them. CDR3 size: 14 residues. This chain's CDR3 is CASSQGGRQETQYF. For the CDR3, the DNA is TGTGCCAGCAGCCAGGGGGGGAGACAAGAGACCCAGTACTTC.

The V call is TRBV6-5, the J call TRBJ2-1; 8 positions agree with TRBD2. This CDR3 region has 17 residues. Germline CDR1 and CDR2: MNHEY and SVGAGI. J was trimmed by 0 bases and V by 5 bases; bases with no gene match: 9. CDR3 sequence (DNA): TGTGCCAGCAGTCTAGATAGCGGGGCCAGCTCCTACAATGAGCAGTTCTTC. Protein product: CASSLDSGASSYNEQFF.

The genes are TRBV6-2 or TRBV6-3 and TRBJ2-7; 11 nucleotides line up with TRBD2. The CDR3 sequence is 14 residues long. V lost 6 bases and J lost 7; bases outside the gene matches: 8. Germline values: CDR1 MNHEY, CDR2 SVGEGT. The CDR3 DNA reads as TGTGCCAGCAGCTATAGCGGGGGGGCCGGAGAGCAGTACGTC. Translation gives CASSYSGGAGEQYV.

Here the CDR3 reads CATSDGTGFYEQYF. In DNA, the CDR3 is TGTGCCACCAGTGACGGGACAGGGTTTTACGAGCAGTACTTC. The chain has TRBV24-1 and TRBJ2-7, with 9 bases fitting TRBD1. Germline trimming cut 4 bases from V and 4 bases from J; bases unmatched to any gene: 4. This CDR3 region has 14 residues. The germline V gene has CDR1 KGHDR and CDR2 SFDVKD.

This clonotype was counted a single time. The chain has TRBV7-9 and TRBJ1-2; 7 bases line up with TRBD1. There are 14 residues in the CDR3. The ends lost 1 base at V and 1 base at J; junction bases unmatched: 0. The germline CDR1 and CDR2 sequences are SEHNR and FQNEAQ (reference sequence). The CDR3 here is CASSLGQGNYGYTF. CDR3 in DNA: TGTGCCAGCAGCTTAGGACAGGGTAACTATGGCTACACCTTC.

This CDR3 is CASSETNSLRAAGNTIYF. Written as DNA, the CDR3 is TGCGCCAGCAGTGAGACTAACTCTCTCAGGGCCGCCGGGAACACCATATATTTT. J is TRBJ1-3 and V is TRBV10-1, with a possible D match to TRBD1 (5 bases). Germline assignment: CDR1 WNHNN and CDR2 SYGVQD (reference sequence). V gave up 2 bases and J gave up 7 bases, with 24 bases separating them. The CDR3 has 18 residues.

Many counts were recorded for this clonotype. V is TRBV4-3 and J is TRBJ2-1, with a possible D match to TRBD1 (6 bases). The V gene's germline CDR1 is LGHNA and CDR2 YSLEER. The ends were cut back, 0 bases at V and 4 bases at J, with 16 bases in the middle. This CDR3 has 17 amino acids. CDR3 nucleotide sequence: TGCGCCAGCAGCCAAGAGGGGGCCGGGGAACCTTACAATGAGCAGTTCTTC. It yields the protein CASSQEGAGEPYNEQFF.

The rearrangement links TRBV2 to TRBJ2-5, with D perhaps matching TRBD1 (6 bases). The CDR3 has 14 residues. Germline V CDR1 and CDR2: SNHLY, FYNNEI. Trimming took off 0 bases at V and 9 bases at J, with 14 bases between the two ends. DNA of the CDR3: TGTGCCAGCAGTGAAGCGCAGGGGCTGGAGTCCCAGTACTTC. Translating gives CASSEAQGLESQYF.